The sequence of this T cell receptor (beta chain) was determined in a study of T cell clonotyping in hematopoietic cell transplantation. General observations from the study: At the given depth, recipient repertoires were over 95% de novo clonotypes.

CDR1 and CDR2 (germline): SGHNT, YYREEE (reference sequence). This CDR3 has 17 amino acids. The V and J ends lost 1 base and 4 bases respectively, with 19 bases between them. Generated by immunoSEQ multiplex PCR, the TCRdb table keeps only in-frame clones and is missing some. The sample contains 6,000 to 9,000 clones, around 88% of which appear only once. Remarks on this clone: Its antigen is still unknown.

Sequences were derived from PBMCs, sampled 100 days after allogeneic stem cell transplant. The chain links TRBV5-4 to TRBJ2-3; tentatively, D is TRBD1 or TRBD2 (6 bases each). This clonotype was sampled from a male patient in his late teens or twenties who had an allogeneic stem cell transplant from a related donor, so the T cells may come from the graft donor. Some clones in this sample may be carry-over from other donors' samples. The CDR3 bases are TGTGCCAGCAGCTTGTCCTTAGCGGCAGGGGTGGCAGATACGCAGTATTTT. Translated, it gives CASSLSLAAGVADTQYF.